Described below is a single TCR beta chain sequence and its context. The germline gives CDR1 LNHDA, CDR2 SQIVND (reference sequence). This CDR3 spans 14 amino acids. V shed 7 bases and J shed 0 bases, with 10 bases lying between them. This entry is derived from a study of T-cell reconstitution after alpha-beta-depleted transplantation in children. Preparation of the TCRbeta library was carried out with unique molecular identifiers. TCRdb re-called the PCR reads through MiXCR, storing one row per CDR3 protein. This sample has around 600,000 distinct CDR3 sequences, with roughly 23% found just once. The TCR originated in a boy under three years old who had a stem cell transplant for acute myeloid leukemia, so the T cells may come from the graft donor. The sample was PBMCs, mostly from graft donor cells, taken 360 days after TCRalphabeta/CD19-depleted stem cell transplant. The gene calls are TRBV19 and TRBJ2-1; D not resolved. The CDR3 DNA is TGTGCCAGTAATCGCCTGGGCTCCTACAATGAGCAGTTCTTC. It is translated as CASNRLGSYNEQFF.